These 27 T cell receptor beta chains were sequenced from one sample in a study of T cell clusters in autoimmune cytopenias. Each sample's input was around 250 ng genomic DNA, 38,000 or so genome equivalents. Multiplex touch-down PCR amplified TRB using TRB-A and TRB-B pools in one tube. TCRdb reprocessed the multiplex PCR reads and reports one entry per CDR3 protein, with no DNA. Its listing shows some 2,000 distinct CDR3 sequences. This sample was shared with a second study, whose subject was T cell repertoires in aging, cancer and after chemotherapy.

The sample was peripheral blood. The receptors originated from a human donor in good health.

This clonotype is called medium-sized based on its frequency. The chain has TRBV12-3 or TRBV12-4 and TRBJ2-1. This CDR3 has 12 amino acids. CDR3 sequence: CASSLATDEQFF.

The chain links TRBV27 to TRBJ1-2; TCRdb's D gene call, TRBD1, goes unchecked for lack of DNA. In germline, CDR1 is MNHEY, CDR2 SMNVEV (reference sequence). The CDR3 extends over 13 amino acids. This CDR3 is CASSLDRGKGYTF.

By frequency, this clonotype is medium-sized. J is TRBJ1-2 and V is TRBV14; TCRdb gives TRBD1 as the D gene, but with no DNA this cannot be confirmed. The CDR3 totals 14 residues. Looked up from germline, CDR1 is SGHDN and CDR2 is FVKESK. CDR3: CASSQDQGVGGYTF.

According to its frequency, this clonotype is medium-sized (0.01 to 0.1%). V usage is TRBV27 and J usage is TRBJ2-5; there is no DNA to check the TCRdb D call of TRBD2. The CDR3 runs to 16 residues. Germline-derived CDR1 and CDR2 are MNHEY and SMNVEV (reference sequence). CDR3 residues: CASSSGVAGGSGTQYF.

By frequency, this clonotype registers medium-sized. The V gene is TRBV6-2 or TRBV6-3, the J gene TRBJ1-2. In germline, CDR1 is MNHEY, CDR2 SVGEGT. CDR3 size: 14 residues. The CDR3 reads CASSRQDGNYGYTF.

This rearrangement joins TRBV28 to TRBJ2-7. Germline-derived CDR1 and CDR2 are MDHEN and SYDVKM. The CDR3 is 12 residues long. CDR3 amino acids: CASSLWSYEQYF. Combining the CDR3 with reference TRBV28 and TRBJ2-7 gives the whole variable domain DVKVTQSSRYLVKRTGEKVFLECVQDMDHENMFWYRQDPGLGLRLIYFSYDVKMKEKGDIPEGYSVSREKKERFSLILESASTNQTSMYLCASSLWSYEQYFGPGTRLTVT.

Frequency places this clonotype as medium-sized. The rearrangement uses TRBV6-2 or TRBV6-3 and TRBJ1-2. Germline-derived CDR1 and CDR2 are MNHEY and SVGEGT. The CDR3 is 13 residues long. CDR3 sequence reads: CASSLTFNYGYTF.

This clonotype is deemed medium-sized by its frequency. V is TRBV19 and J is TRBJ1-2; TCRdb indicates TRBD1, and absent DNA this call remains unverified. The CDR3 is 14 residues long. The germline gives CDR1 LNHDA, CDR2 SQIVND (reference sequence). CDR3 loop: CASGTGNHNYGYTF. The whole variable domain, remainder taken from reference TRBV19 and TRBJ1-2, is DGGITQSPKYLFRKEGQNVTLSCEQNLNHDAMYWYRQDPGQGLRLIYYSQIVNDFQKGDIAEGYSVSREKKESFPLTVTSAQKNPTAFYLCASGTGNHNYGYTFGSGTRLTVV.

The rearrangement joins TRBV28 to TRBJ1-5; TCRdb picks TRBD1, but there is no DNA to check that call. Looked up from germline, CDR1 is MDHEN and CDR2 is SYDVKM. This CDR3 has 15 residues. The CDR3 loop reads CASKAGGVSNQPQHF.

The chain employs TRBV5-1 and TRBJ1-4; TCRdb's assignment of TRBD1 cannot be checked, as there is no DNA. The CDR3 consists of 13 residues. Germline V CDR1 and CDR2: SGHRS, YFSETQ. CDR3 residues: CASSGGDLEKLFF.

Measured by frequency, this clonotype is medium-sized. This chain joins TRBV14 and TRBJ1-1; TCRdb designates TRBD1, a call that cannot be tested without DNA. This CDR3 has 15 amino acids. Germline V CDR1 and CDR2: SGHDN, FVKESK. The CDR3 loop is CASSPAGALNTEAFF.

Considering frequency, this clonotype is large (0.1 to 1%). The chain recombines TRBV6-5 with TRBJ2-5; TCRdb picks TRBD1, but there is no DNA to check that call. The CDR3 extends over 16 amino acids. CDR1 MNHEY and CDR2 SVGAGI come from the germline V gene. CDR3 loop: CASSYSGMGGSETQYF.

This clonotype is called medium-sized based on its frequency. The V call is TRBV6-2 or TRBV6-3, the J call TRBJ2-1; checking the TCRdb D call of TRBD2 is not possible without DNA. From germline, CDR1 is MNHEY and CDR2 SVGEGT. The CDR3 sequence is 17 residues long. This chain's CDR3 is CASRSPYRDLSYNEQFF.

This clonotype is labeled medium-sized based on frequency. The rearrangement links TRBV6-6 to TRBJ2-1; the TCRdb D gene call, TRBD2, has no DNA to confirm it. CDR1 MNHNY and CDR2 SVGAGI come from the germline V gene (reference sequence). This CDR3 comprises 18 residues. CDR3 sequence: CASSYRASGETSYNEQFF.

In terms of frequency, this clonotype is large. The chain recombines TRBV19 with TRBJ2-3; TCRdb proposes TRBD2, but this gene call is untestable without DNA. Germline values: CDR1 LNHDA, CDR2 SQIVND (reference sequence). This CDR3 has 15 residues. Here the CDR3 reads CASKTSGPSTDTQYF.

This clonotype is identified as medium-sized (0.01 to 0.1%) from frequency. V usage is TRBV18 and J usage is TRBJ2-5; TCRdb calls TRBD1, which cannot be checked without DNA. This CDR3 contains 15 residues. Germline loops: CDR1 KGHSH, CDR2 LQKENI. The chain's CDR3 is CASSPRADLQETQYF.

The V gene is TRBV7-9, the J gene TRBJ1-2; with no DNA, the TCRdb D assignment of TRBD1 cannot be verified. Germline V gene data show CDR1 as SEHNR and CDR2 as FQNEAQ (reference sequence). The CDR3 covers 13 residues. CDR3 amino acids: CASSTGMGYGYTF.

This clonotype is called medium-sized based on its frequency. The genes are TRBV10-3 and TRBJ2-7; the D call of TRBD1 rests on TCRdb alone, since no DNA is present to check it. The CDR3 covers 12 residues. Germline CDR1 reads ENHRY; CDR2 reads SYGVKD. CDR3 protein: CATRPFLDEQYF.

This clonotype counts as large (0.1 to 1%) by frequency. V usage is TRBV27 and J usage is TRBJ2-3; checking the TCRdb D call of TRBD1 is not possible without DNA. The germline V gene encodes CDR1 MNHEY and CDR2 SMNVEV (reference sequence). The CDR3 totals 15 residues. CDR3 sequence: CASGANMGGSDTQYF.

This clonotype is labeled large based on frequency. The chain employs TRBV6-6 and TRBJ2-1; as DNA is missing, the TRBD2 call by TCRdb cannot be tested. The length of the CDR3 is 16 residues. In germline, CDR1 is MNHNY, CDR2 SVGAGI (reference sequence). CDR3 sequence reads: CASSPSSLAGPNEQFF.

The chain recombines TRBV7-2 with TRBJ2-1. Germline V gives CDR1 SGHTA, CDR2 FQGNSA. The CDR3 contains 16 residues. CDR3 sequence: CASSSLGGSSYNEQFF.

In terms of frequency, this clonotype is medium-sized. The genes are TRBV6-2 or TRBV6-3 and TRBJ1-1; TCRdb picks TRBD1, but there is no DNA to check that call. This CDR3 contains 15 residues. Germline CDR1 MNHEY, CDR2 SVGEGT. CDR3 region: CASSYSRGRGVEAFF.

Its frequency marks this clonotype as medium-sized. The chain links TRBV7-3 to TRBJ2-5; TCRdb outputs TRBD1, but without DNA this stays unchecked. This CDR3 comprises 15 residues. Germline loops: CDR1 SGHTA, CDR2 FQGTGA. The CDR3 loop is CASSIAPTMRETQYF.

Measured by frequency, this clonotype is large. The chain employs TRBV6-5 and TRBJ2-1. Per germline, CDR1 MNHEY and CDR2 SVGAGI. The CDR3 runs to 14 residues. CDR3 amino acids: CASSYVGSYNEQFF.

This clonotype is classed as large by frequency. This chain joins TRBV29-1 and TRBJ2-2; TCRdb selects TRBD1, and the lack of DNA leaves this call unchecked. Germline V lookup: CDR1 SQVTM, CDR2 ANQGSEA. The CDR3 loop spans 13 amino acids. CDR3 sequence reads: CSGGGSNTGELFF.

This clonotype registers medium-sized by frequency. This chain links TRBV7-2 with TRBJ1-2. Germline V gives CDR1 SGHTA, CDR2 FQGNSA. This CDR3 is 12 amino acids long. Here the CDR3 reads CASNRRSYGYTF. The whole variable domain, filled in from reference TRBV7-2 and TRBJ1-2, reads GAGVSQSPSNKVTEKGKDVELRCDPISGHTALYWYRQSLGQGLEFLIYFQGNSAPDKSGLPSDRFSAERTGGSVSTLTIQRTQQEDSAVYLCASNRRSYGYTFGSGTRLTVV.

The V and J genes are TRBV5-1 and TRBJ2-7. Germline-derived CDR1 and CDR2 are SGHRS and YFSETQ. The CDR3 has 14 amino acids. The CDR3 spells CASSLAGAPYEQYF.